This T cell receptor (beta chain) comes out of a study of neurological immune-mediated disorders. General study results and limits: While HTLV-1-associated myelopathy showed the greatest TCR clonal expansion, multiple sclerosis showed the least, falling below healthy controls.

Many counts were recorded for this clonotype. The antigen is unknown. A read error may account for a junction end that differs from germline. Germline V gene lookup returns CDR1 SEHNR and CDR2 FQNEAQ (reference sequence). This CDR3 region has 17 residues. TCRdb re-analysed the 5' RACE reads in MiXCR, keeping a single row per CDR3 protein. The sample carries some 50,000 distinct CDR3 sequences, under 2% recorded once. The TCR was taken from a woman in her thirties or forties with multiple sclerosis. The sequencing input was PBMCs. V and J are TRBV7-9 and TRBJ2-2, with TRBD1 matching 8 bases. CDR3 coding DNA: TGTGTCAGCAGCTTACTTCTGGGACAGGAAAACACCGGGGAGCTGTTTTTT. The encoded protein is CVSSLLLGQENTGELFF.